This T cell receptor beta chain was profiled in a study of PD-1 blockade in classical Hodgkin lymphoma. Study-wide findings and caveats: The causes of the repertoire differences, possibly disease activity or prior therapy, remain undefined. Reported findings placed baseline TCR diversity lower in newly diagnosed patients (compared with healthy donors).

The table came from immunoSEQ multiplex PCR; TCRdb's copy has only in-frame clones and leaves some out. The sample includes approximately 20,000 clones, approximately 94% of them seen just once. The time point is: newly diagnosed, previously untreated cHL patient sample. For comparison, PBMCs from newly diagnosed, untreated classical Hodgkin lymphoma were used. On this clone: What it binds is not known.

Sequencing was performed on peripheral blood mononuclear cells (PBMCs). The TCR originated in a human donor with classical Hodgkin lymphoma.

CDR3: CASSQGQNQPQHF. The CDR3 coding sequence is TGCGCCAGCAGCCAAGGCCAAAATCAGCCCCAGCATTTT. The chain links TRBV4-1 to TRBJ1-5; D not certain. CDR1 is MGHRA, CDR2 YSYEKL, per germline. The CDR3 is made up of 13 amino acids. V lost 1 base to trimming and J lost 4 bases, with 5 bases between them.